This T cell receptor beta chain was identified during a study of T cells after yellow fever vaccination (dated by TCRdb to the late 2010s). Study-level background: The SMART-Seq v4 Ultra Low Input RNA kit was used to prepare libraries from fractions with low cell numbers. Blood was collected at multiple timepoints before and after primary and secondary immunization, and bulk PBMC replicates and cell subsets were isolated. To follow T-cell clones before and after both primary and booster YFV17D yellow fever vaccination, bulk TCR alpha and beta repertoires underwent longitudinal sequencing. Two healthy male donors, one aged 18 to 29 and one aged 30 to 40 years, were included in the cohort.

Results and caveats for the whole study, not just this receptor: Because only a couple of donors were included in the study, the extent to which the findings can be generalized is limited. A small share of clonotypes occurred in both CD4 and CD8 compartments, likely arising from convergent recombination. The secondary T-cell response was found to be weaker but faster than the primary response, with a peak reached on day 5 rather than on day 15. FACS-sorted repertoires could contain abundant contaminating clonotypes from the bulk population, so computational filtering was required. After the booster, most of the clones that had expanded following primary vaccination were detected again (approximately 95% of CD4 and roughly 90% of CD8), which suggests that memory was broadly maintained.

Synthesis of TCR cDNA relied on 5'RACE template switching, a step that introduced a universal primer site along with unique molecular identifiers. Priming for cDNA synthesis came from both the TCR alpha and TCR beta constant segments. Library amplification used two PCR steps, and the second PCR step added sample barcodes and sequencing adapters. Sequencing of libraries was performed on Illumina HiSeq 2500 (2x100 bp) or NovaSeq (2x150 bp). As for the authors' bioinformatics: Demultiplexing of reads and collapsing into UMI consensus sequences were performed with MIGEC, and V(D)J alignment was carried out with MiXCR. Vaccine-responding clonotypes were identified with edgeR using replicate PBMC samples, with FDR below 0.01 and a log2 fold change above 5 up to day 15 being required. Bulk clonotypes were assigned CD4 or CD8 identity according to which sequenced CD4 or CD8 repertoire held them at higher abundance. TCRdb reran the public reads through fastp at Q25 and MiXCR, keeping productive beta chains. Every distinct CDR3 protein forms one entry, paired with its most common genes and DNA. None of the V and J calls come from the authors' own analysis; TCRdb made them. The table for this sample lists some 600,000 distinct CDR3 sequences; 9% to 15% of them were counted only once. Of the sample, under 15% falls within the top ten clones.

In the case of this clonotype: The antigen this receptor binds is unknown. Base quality data are lacking; no much larger clone is found one base away.

According to the study, the label for this sample's treatment or condition signals: live attenuated yellow fever vaccine strain. At each blood-draw timepoint, two biological replicates of bulk PBMCs were obtained. A standard Ficoll-Paque protocol was used to isolate PBMCs from peripheral blood. TriZol was used to extract RNA from bulk PBMCs, from CD4 and CD8 fractions, and from dextramer-positive and dextramer-negative fractions. The CDR3, cysteine through phenylalanine, is 13 amino acids long. The read is trimmed to its CDR3 DNA, 39 bases read in frame from base 1. A distance of 22 bases separates the germline ends of V and J, which lose 6 bases and 16 bases respectively. CDR1 is given as MNHEY and CDR2 as SVGEGT, both from the germline V gene.

The sequence was obtained from a man aged 30 to 45 who received the YFV17D yellow fever vaccine. The rearranged chain carries TRBV6-2 or TRBV6-3 and TRBJ2-1; tentative D gene TRBD2, with 8 bases matching. The sequenced sample was PBMCs, obtained on the day of the yellow fever booster vaccination. The CDR3 reads CASSNGGAGGQFF. The DNA reads TGTGCCAGCAGCAACGGGGGGGCAGGGGGTCAATTCTTC.